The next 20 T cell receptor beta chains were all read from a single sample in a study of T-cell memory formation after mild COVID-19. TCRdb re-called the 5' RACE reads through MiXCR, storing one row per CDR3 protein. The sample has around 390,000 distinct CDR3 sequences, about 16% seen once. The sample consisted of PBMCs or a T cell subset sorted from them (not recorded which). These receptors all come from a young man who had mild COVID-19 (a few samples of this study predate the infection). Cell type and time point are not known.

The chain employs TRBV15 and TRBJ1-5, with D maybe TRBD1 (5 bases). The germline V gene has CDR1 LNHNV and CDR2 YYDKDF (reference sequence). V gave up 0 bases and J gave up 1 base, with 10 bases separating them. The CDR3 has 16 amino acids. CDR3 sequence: CATSRDLGDSNQPQHF. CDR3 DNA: TGTGCCACCAGCAGAGATCTCGGGGACAGCAATCAGCCCCAGCATTTT.

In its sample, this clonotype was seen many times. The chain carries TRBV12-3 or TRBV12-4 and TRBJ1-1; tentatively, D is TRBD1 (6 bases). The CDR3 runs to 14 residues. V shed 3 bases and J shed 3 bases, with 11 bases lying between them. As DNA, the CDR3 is TGTGCCAGCAGTTTCAAGGGGGGGTACACTGAAGCTTTCTTT. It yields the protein CASSFKGGYTEAFF.

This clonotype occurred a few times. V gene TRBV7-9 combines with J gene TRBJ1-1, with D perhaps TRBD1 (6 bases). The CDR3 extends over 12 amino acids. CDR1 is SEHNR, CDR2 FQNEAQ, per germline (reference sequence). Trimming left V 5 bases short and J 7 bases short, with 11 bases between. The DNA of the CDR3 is TGTGCCAGCAGCCAACAGGGTTATGAAGCTTTCTTT. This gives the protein CASSQQGYEAFF.

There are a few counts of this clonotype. CDR3 DNA: TGTGCCAGCAGCTTGGAGTACAGGGCCGGAAACACCATATATTTT. This codes for CASSLEYRAGNTIYF. This chain links TRBV5-5 with TRBJ1-3; TRBD1 is a possible D gene (6 bases). With 0 bases removed from V and 4 bases from J, the gap between germline ends came to 11 bases. From germline, CDR1 is SGHKS and CDR2 YYEKEE (reference sequence). This CDR3 region has 15 residues.

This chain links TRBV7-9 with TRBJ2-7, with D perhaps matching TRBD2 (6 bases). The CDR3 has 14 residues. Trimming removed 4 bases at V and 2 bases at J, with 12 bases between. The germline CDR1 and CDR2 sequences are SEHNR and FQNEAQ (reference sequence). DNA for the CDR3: TGTGCCAGCAGCTGGGGGGACGCCGCCTACGAGCAGTACTTC. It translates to CASSWGDAAYEQYF. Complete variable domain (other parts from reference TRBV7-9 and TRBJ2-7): DTGVSQNPRHKITKRGQNVTFRCDPISEHNRLYWYRQTLGQGPEFLTYFQNEAQLEKSRLLSDRFSAERPKGSFSTLEIQRTEQGDSAMYLCASSWGDAAYEQYFGPGTRLTVT.

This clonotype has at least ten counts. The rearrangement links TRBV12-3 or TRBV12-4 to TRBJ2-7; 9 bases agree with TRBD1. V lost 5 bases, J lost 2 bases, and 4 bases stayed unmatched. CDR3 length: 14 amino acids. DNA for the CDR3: TGTGCCAGCAGTCTCGGGACAGGGACCTACGAGCAGTACTTC. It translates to CASSLGTGTYEQYF.

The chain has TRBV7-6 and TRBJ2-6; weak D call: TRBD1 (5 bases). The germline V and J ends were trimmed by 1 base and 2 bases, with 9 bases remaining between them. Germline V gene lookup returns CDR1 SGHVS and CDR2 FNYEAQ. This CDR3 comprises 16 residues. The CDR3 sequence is CASSLDRTTGANVLTF. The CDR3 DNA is TGTGCCAGCAGCTTAGACAGGACAACTGGGGCCAACGTCCTGACTTTC.

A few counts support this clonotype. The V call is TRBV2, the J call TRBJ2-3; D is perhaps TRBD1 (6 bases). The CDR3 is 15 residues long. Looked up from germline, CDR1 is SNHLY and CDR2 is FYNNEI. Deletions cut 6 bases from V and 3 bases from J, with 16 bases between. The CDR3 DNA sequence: TGTGCCAGCAGAGCGCAGGGGAGATCAACAGATACGCAGTATTTT. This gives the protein CASRAQGRSTDTQYF.

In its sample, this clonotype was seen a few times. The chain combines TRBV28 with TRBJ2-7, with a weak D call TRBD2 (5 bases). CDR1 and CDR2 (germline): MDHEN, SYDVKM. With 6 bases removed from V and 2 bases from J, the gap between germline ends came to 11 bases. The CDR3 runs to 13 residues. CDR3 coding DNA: TGTGCCAGCAGCTTAACCGGGACCTACGAGCAGTACGTC. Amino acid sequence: CASSLTGTYEQYV.

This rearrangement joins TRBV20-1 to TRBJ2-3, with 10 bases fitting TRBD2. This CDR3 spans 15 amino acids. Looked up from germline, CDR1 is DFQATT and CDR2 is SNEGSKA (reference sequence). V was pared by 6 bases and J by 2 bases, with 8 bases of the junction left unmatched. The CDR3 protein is CSAGGTSGATDTQYF. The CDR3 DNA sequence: TGCAGTGCCGGAGGTACTAGCGGGGCCACAGATACGCAGTATTTT.

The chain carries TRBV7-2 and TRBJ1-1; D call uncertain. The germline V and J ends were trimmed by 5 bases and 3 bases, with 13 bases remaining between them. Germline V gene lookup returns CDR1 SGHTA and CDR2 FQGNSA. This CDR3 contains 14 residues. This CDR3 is CASSLTAADTEAFF. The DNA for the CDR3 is TGTGCCAGCAGCCTCACGGCGGCGGACACTGAAGCTTTCTTT.

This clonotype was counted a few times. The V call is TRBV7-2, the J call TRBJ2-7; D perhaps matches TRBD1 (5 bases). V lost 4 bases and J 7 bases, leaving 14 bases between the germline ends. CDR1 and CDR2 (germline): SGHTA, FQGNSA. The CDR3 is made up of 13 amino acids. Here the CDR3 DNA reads TGTGCCAGCAGCTCTGGACATTGGGAAGAGCAGTACTTC. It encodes CASSSGHWEEQYF.

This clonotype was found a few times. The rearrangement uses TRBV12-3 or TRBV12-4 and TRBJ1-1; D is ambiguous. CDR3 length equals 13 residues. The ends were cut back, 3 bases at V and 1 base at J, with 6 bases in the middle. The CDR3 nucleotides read TGTGCCAGCAGTTTCTGGAGGAACACTGAAGCTTTCTTT. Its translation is CASSFWRNTEAFF.

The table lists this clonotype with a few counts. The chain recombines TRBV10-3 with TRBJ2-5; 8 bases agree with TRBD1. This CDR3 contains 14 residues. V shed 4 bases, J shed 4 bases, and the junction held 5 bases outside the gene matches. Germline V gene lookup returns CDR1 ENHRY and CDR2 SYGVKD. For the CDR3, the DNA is TGTGCCATCAGTGGCATACAGGGGGGAGAGACCCAGTACTTC. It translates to CAISGIQGGETQYF.

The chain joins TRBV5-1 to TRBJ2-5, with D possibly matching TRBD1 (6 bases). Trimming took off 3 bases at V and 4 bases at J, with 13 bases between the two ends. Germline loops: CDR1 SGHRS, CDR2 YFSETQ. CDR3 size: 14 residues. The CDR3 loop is CASSSPGVPETQYF. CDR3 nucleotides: TGCGCCAGCAGCTCGCCAGGGGTTCCAGAGACCCAGTACTTC.

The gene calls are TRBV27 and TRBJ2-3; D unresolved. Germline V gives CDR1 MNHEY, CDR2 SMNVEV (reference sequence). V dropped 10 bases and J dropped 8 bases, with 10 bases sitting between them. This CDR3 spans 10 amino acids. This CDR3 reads CAILPGTQYF. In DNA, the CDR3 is TGTGCCATCCTGCCGGGTACGCAGTATTTT.

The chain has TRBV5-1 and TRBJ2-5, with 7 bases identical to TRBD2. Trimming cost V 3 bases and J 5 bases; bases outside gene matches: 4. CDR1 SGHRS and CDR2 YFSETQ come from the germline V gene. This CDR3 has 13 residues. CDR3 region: CASSWDYRETQYF. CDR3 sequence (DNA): TGCGCCAGCAGCTGGGACTATAGGGAGACCCAGTACTTC.

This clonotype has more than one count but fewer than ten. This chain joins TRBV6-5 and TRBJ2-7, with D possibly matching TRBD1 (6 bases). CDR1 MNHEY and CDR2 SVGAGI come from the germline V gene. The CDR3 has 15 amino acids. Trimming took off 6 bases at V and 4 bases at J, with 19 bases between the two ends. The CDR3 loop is CASRKTGRAAYEQYF. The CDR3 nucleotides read TGTGCCAGCAGGAAAACAGGGAGAGCGGCATACGAGCAGTACTTC.

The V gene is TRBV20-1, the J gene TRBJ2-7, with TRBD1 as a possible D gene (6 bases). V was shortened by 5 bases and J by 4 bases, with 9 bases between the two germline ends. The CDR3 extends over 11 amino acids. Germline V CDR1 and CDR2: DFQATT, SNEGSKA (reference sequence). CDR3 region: CSAGGQYEQYF. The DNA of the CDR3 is TGCAGTGCTGGTGGACAGTACGAGCAGTACTTC.

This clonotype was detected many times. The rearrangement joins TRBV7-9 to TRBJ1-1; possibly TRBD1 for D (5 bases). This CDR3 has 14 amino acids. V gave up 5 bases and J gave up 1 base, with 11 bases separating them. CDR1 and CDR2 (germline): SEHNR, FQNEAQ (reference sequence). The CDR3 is CASSEIGGNTEAFF. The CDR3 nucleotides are TGTGCCAGCAGCGAGATCGGGGGGAACACTGAAGCTTTCTTT.